Listed below are T cell receptor beta chains from one sample, sequenced in a study of shared T cell receptors in the human thymus. Sequencing used immunoSEQ multiplex PCR; TCRdb keeps in-frame clones, though not all of them. The repertoire holds hundreds of thousands of clones, with about 87% as singletons. These data also featured in a second study, about human thymus T cells.

The sample taken for sequencing was thymocytes. The receptors come from a boy younger than two with a congenital heart defect. The CDR3 runs from the conserved cysteine through the conserved F or W. D genes are given only for firm matches. Where a row states a size, it is once, few, many or the class of an expanded clone; other rows omit it.

size: .; length: 13; J: TRBJ2-7; V: TRBV11-2; D: .; CDR3: CASSFTGSHEQYF; DNA: TGTGCCAGCAGCTTTACAGGGAGCCACGAGCAGTACTTC
size: once; length: 18; J: TRBJ1-1; V: TRBV7-6; D: TRBD1; CDR3: CASSLVVVWTGDSRNAFF; DNA: TGTGCCAGCAGCTTAGTAGTTGTCTGGACAGGTGATTCCCGTAATGCTTTCTTT
size: few; length: 13; J: TRBJ2-7; V: TRBV7-6; D: .; CDR3: CASSLGGQYEQYF; DNA: TGTGCCAGCAGCTTAGGAGGACAGTACGAGCAGTACTTC
size: .; length: 17; J: TRBJ2-7; V: TRBV9; D: .; CDR3: CASSVGPAWGHWNEQYF; DNA: TGTGCCAGCAGCGTAGGCCCCGCCTGGGGGCATTGGAACGAGCAGTACTTC
size: .; length: 14; J: TRBJ1-5; V: TRBV6-5; D: TRBD1; CDR3: CASSQDREDQPQHF; DNA: TGTGCCAGCAGCCAGGACAGGGAGGATCAGCCCCAGCATTTT
size: .; length: 12; J: TRBJ1-6; V: TRBV7-2; D: .; CDR3: CASSLLSAPLHF; DNA: TGTGCCAGCAGCTTACTGTCCGCACCCCTCCACTTT
size: .; length: 13; J: TRBJ1-5; V: TRBV6-5; D: .; CDR3: CASSYSTGQPQHF; DNA: TGTGCCAGCAGTTACTCGACAGGTCAGCCCCAGCATTTT
size: .; length: 14; J: TRBJ1-2; V: TRBV6-4; D: TRBD1; CDR3: CASRPRQGVYGYTF; DNA: TGTGCCAGCAGGCCCCGACAGGGGGTCTATGGCTACACCTTC
size: .; length: 14; J: TRBJ2-7; V: TRBV28; D: TRBD1; CDR3: CASSGRDRTYEQYF; DNA: TGTGCCAGCAGTGGAAGGGACAGAACCTACGAGCAGTACTTC
size: .; length: 14; J: TRBJ1-4; V: TRBV5-5; D: TRBD1; CDR3: CASSTGTGNEKLFF; DNA: TGTGCCAGCAGCACGGGGACAGGGAATGAAAAACTGTTTTTT
size: .; length: 15; J: TRBJ2-5; V: TRBV27; D: .; CDR3: CASSLSGQTQETQYF; DNA: TGTGCCAGCAGTTTATCGGGACAAACACAAGAGACCCAGTACTTC
size: .; length: 16; J: TRBJ1-1; V: TRBV28; D: TRBD1; CDR3: CASSPEQGARNTEAFF; DNA: TGTGCCAGCAGTCCCGAACAGGGGGCCAGGAACACTGAAGCTTTCTTT
size: .; length: 16; J: TRBJ2-7; V: TRBV21-1; D: .; CDR3: CASSKSQGGITYEQYF; DNA: TGTGCCAGCAGCAAATCGCAAGGGGGAATAACCTACGAGCAGTACTTC
size: few; length: 16; J: TRBJ1-4; V: TRBV19; D: TRBD1; CDR3: CASSTSDRATNEKLFF; DNA: TGTGCCAGTAGTACCTCAGACAGGGCAACTAATGAAAAACTGTTTTTT
size: .; length: 14; J: TRBJ2-7; V: TRBV28; D: TRBD1; CDR3: CASSFSDRGYEQYF; DNA: TGTGCCAGCAGTTTTAGTGACAGGGGCTACGAGCAGTACTTC
size: .; length: 17; J: TRBJ2-3; V: TRBV5-1; D: TRBD2; CDR3: CASSFERTSGDTIEQYF; DNA: TGCGCCAGCAGCTTTGAACGGACTAGCGGGGATACCATAGAGCAGTATTTT
size: .; length: 14; J: TRBJ1-1; V: TRBV28; D: .; CDR3: CASSFSEMNTEAFF; DNA: TGTGCCAGCAGTTTTAGTGAGATGAACACTGAAGCTTTCTTT
size: once; length: 11; J: TRBJ1-2; V: TRBV20-1; D: .; CDR3: CSARRMNGYTF; DNA: TGCAGTGCTAGGAGGATGAATGGCTACACCTTC
size: .; length: 13; J: TRBJ1-5; V: TRBV19; D: .; CDR3: CASKQGFGQPQHF; DNA: TGTGCGAGTAAACAGGGATTCGGCCAGCCCCAGCATTTT
size: once; length: 15; J: TRBJ2-1; V: TRBV6-5; D: TRBD2; CDR3: CASRPGLAGYNEQFF; DNA: TGTGCCAGCAGGCCGGGACTAGCGGGCTACAATGAGCAGTTCTTC
size: .; length: 16; J: TRBJ2-1; V: TRBV14; D: .; CDR3: CASSQRRPVKYNEQFF; DNA: TGTGCCAGCAGCCAACGCAGGCCAGTCAAATACAATGAGCAGTTCTTC
size: once; length: 19; J: TRBJ2-2; V: TRBV13; D: TRBD2; CDR3: CASSPRPGGWGLETGELFF; DNA: TGTGCCAGCAGCCCAAGACCGGGAGGTTGGGGATTAGAGACCGGGGAGCTGTTTTTT
size: .; length: 12; J: TRBJ2-1; V: TRBV28; D: .; CDR3: CASSSALGEQFF; DNA: TGTGCCAGCAGTTCGGCCCTCGGGGAGCAGTTCTTC
size: .; length: 14; J: TRBJ2-7; V: TRBV6-1; D: TRBD2; CDR3: CASTRGGGSYEQYF; DNA: TGTGCCAGCACAAGGGGCGGGGGCTCCTACGAGCAGTACTTC
size: .; length: 15; J: TRBJ2-5; V: TRBV6-5; D: TRBD1; CDR3: CASSYPTGDQETQYF; DNA: TGTGCCAGCAGTTACCCAACAGGGGACCAAGAGACCCAGTACTTC
size: .; length: 19; J: TRBJ2-5; V: TRBV19; D: TRBD2; CDR3: CASSPKGSLAGSRKETQYF; DNA: TGTGCCAGTAGTCCCAAGGGGTCACTAGCGGGATCCAGGAAAGAGACCCAGTACTTC
size: .; length: 17; J: TRBJ2-7; V: TRBV4-3; D: .; CDR3: CASSQDRGRGYPYEQYF; DNA: TGCGCCAGCAGCCAAGATCGGGGGCGGGGGTACCCCTACGAGCAGTACTTC
size: .; length: 16; J: TRBJ2-1; V: TRBV6-7; D: .; CDR3: CASSYGAQHSYNEQFF; DNA: TGTGCCAGCAGTTACGGGGCCCAGCACTCCTACAATGAGCAGTTCTTC
size: .; length: 14; J: TRBJ2-5; V: TRBV19; D: TRBD1; CDR3: CASSIGDRVKTQYF; DNA: TGTGCCAGTAGTATAGGGGACAGGGTGAAGACCCAGTACTTC
size: .; length: 14; J: TRBJ1-6; V: TRBV4-1; D: .; CDR3: CASSAQGFTAPLHF; DNA: TGCGCCAGCAGCGCACAGGGCTTTACGGCACCCCTCCACTTT
size: .; length: 16; J: TRBJ1-4; V: TRBV4-1; D: .; CDR3: CASSQGTDFPNEKLFF; DNA: TGCGCCAGCAGCCAAGGGACAGACTTTCCTAATGAAAAACTGTTTTTT
size: .; length: 17; J: TRBJ1-4; V: TRBV6-1; D: .; CDR3: CASSESEREISEEKLFF; DNA: TGTGCCAGCAGTGAAAGTGAGAGGGAGATATCGGAGGAAAAACTGTTTTTT
size: .; length: 14; J: TRBJ1-2; V: TRBV10-3; D: .; CDR3: CAIMGEGGNYGYTF; DNA: TGTGCCATCATGGGGGAGGGAGGGAACTATGGCTACACCTTC
size: few; length: 19; J: TRBJ1-4; V: TRBV15; D: TRBD1; CDR3: CATSRGQGARGVANEKLFF; DNA: TGTGCCACCAGCAGAGGACAGGGGGCGCGTGGTGTTGCTAATGAAAAACTGTTTTTT
size: .; length: 14; J: TRBJ2-3; V: TRBV4-1; D: .; CDR3: CASSQGDSPDTQYF; DNA: TGCGCCAGCAGCCAGGGGGACTCGCCAGATACGCAGTATTTT
size: .; length: 14; J: TRBJ2-2; V: TRBV6-5; D: TRBD1; CDR3: CASRGQGSHGELFF; DNA: TGTGCCAGCAGGGGACAGGGGAGTCACGGGGAGCTGTTTTTT
size: .; length: 13; J: TRBJ1-1; V: TRBV5-6; D: .; CDR3: CASSLPGKTEAFF; DNA: TGTGCCAGCAGCTTGCCCGGGAAAACTGAAGCTTTCTTT
size: few; length: 17; J: TRBJ2-1; V: TRBV25-1; D: TRBD2; CDR3: CASSDPRGGRGYNEQFF; DNA: TGTGCCAGCAGTGACCCTAGGGGAGGGCGGGGCTACAATGAGCAGTTCTTC
size: .; length: 17; J: TRBJ2-6; V: TRBV28; D: TRBD2; CDR3: CASSLVAGLAGSRVLTF; DNA: TGTGCCAGCAGTTTAGTAGCCGGGCTAGCGGGGTCCCGGGTCCTGACTTTC
size: once; length: 17; J: TRBJ2-3; V: TRBV2; D: .; CDR3: CASSDPRQASSTDTQYF; DNA: TGTGCCAGCAGTGACCCAAGACAGGCCTCTAGCACAGATACGCAGTATTTT
size: once; length: 15; J: TRBJ2-7; V: TRBV9; D: TRBD1; CDR3: CASSLLDRATYEQYF; DNA: TGTGCCAGCAGCCTTCTCGACAGGGCCACCTACGAGCAGTACTTC
size: .; length: 15; J: TRBJ2-2; V: TRBV5-1; D: .; CDR3: CASSLLTSNTGELFF; DNA: TGCGCCAGCAGCTTGTTGACTTCGAACACCGGGGAGCTGTTTTTT
size: .; length: 16; J: TRBJ1-4; V: TRBV7-8; D: .; CDR3: CASTLTWEGSTEKLFF; DNA: TGTGCCAGCACCTTAACCTGGGAGGGGAGTACCGAAAAACTGTTTTTT
size: .; length: 16; J: TRBJ1-2; V: TRBV15; D: TRBD1; CDR3: CATSREPGQGFYGYTF; DNA: TGTGCCACCAGCAGAGAACCGGGACAGGGTTTCTATGGCTACACCTTC
size: .; length: 13; J: TRBJ2-1; V: TRBV14; D: .; CDR3: CASSLTLVGAQFF; DNA: TGTGCCAGCAGCCTGACCTTGGTGGGAGCGCAGTTCTTC
size: .; length: 16; J: TRBJ2-3; V: TRBV19; D: TRBD2; CDR3: CASSIDMAGGTDTQYF; DNA: TGTGCCAGTAGTATAGATATGGCGGGAGGCACAGATACGCAGTATTTT
size: .; length: 15; J: TRBJ1-5; V: TRBV6-5; D: .; CDR3: CASSPRGGDNQPQHF; DNA: TGTGCCAGCAGCCCCAGGGGAGGGGACAATCAGCCCCAGCATTTT
size: .; length: 21; J: TRBJ2-7; V: TRBV28; D: .; CDR3: CASSLFPLQYVEEGFDNEQYF; DNA: TGTGCCAGCAGTTTATTTCCTCTACAATACGTCGAAGAGGGCTTTGATAACGAGCAGTACTTC
size: .; length: 15; J: TRBJ1-4; V: TRBV6-5; D: .; CDR3: CASRGAEGATEKLFF; DNA: TGTGCCAGCAGGGGCGCAGAGGGCGCTACTGAAAAACTGTTTTTT
size: .; length: 16; J: TRBJ2-7; V: TRBV7-2; D: TRBD1; CDR3: CASSREQGKGDYEQYF; DNA: TGTGCCAGCAGCCGGGAACAGGGGAAAGGGGACTACGAGCAGTACTTC
size: .; length: 14; J: TRBJ2-7; V: TRBV28; D: .; CDR3: CASRTTTQAYEQYF; DNA: TGTGCCAGCAGGACGACTACACAAGCGTACGAGCAGTACTTC
size: .; length: 15; J: TRBJ1-3; V: TRBV6-5; D: .; CDR3: CASSTGTRRGNTIYF; DNA: TGTGCCAGCAGCACCGGGACACGGCGTGGAAACACCATATATTTT
size: few; length: 15; J: TRBJ2-7; V: TRBV5-5; D: .; CDR3: CASSLFQISTYEQYF; DNA: TGTGCCAGCAGCTTGTTTCAGATTTCAACCTACGAGCAGTACTTC
size: .; length: 15; J: TRBJ2-3; V: TRBV6-5; D: .; CDR3: CASNLRPGSTDTQYF; DNA: TGTGCCAGCAACTTACGTCCAGGGAGCACAGATACGCAGTATTTT